The 16 T cell receptor beta chains given below trace back to one sample, sequenced in a study of blood T cell repertoires in COVID-19 (dated by TCRdb to 2020 to 2022). To prepare the library, the immunoSEQ multiplex PCR assay was applied. What TCRdb holds here is the immuneACCESS table cut down to in-frame rearrangements. Part of the clones is not present; checked against another copy, under half of the missing clones reflect an unresolved V gene, and the others are unexplained. Counted in this sample were roughly 170,000 clones; roughly 83% of them appeared once. Approximately 4% of the sample lies in the top ten. The source material was PBMCs or T cells enriched from blood (not recorded which). The source of these receptors is a woman aged 45-65 years who had recovered from COVID-19.

At least ten counts were recorded for this clone. The chain carries TRBV3-1 (or the pseudogene TRBV3-2) and TRBJ2-2, with D maybe TRBD1 (5 bases). CDR3 length: 16 residues. The V end was cut by 2 bases, the J end by 1 base, with 11 bases between. Germline V gene lookup returns CDR1 LGHDT and CDR2 YNNKEL (reference sequence). CDR3 sequence: CASSQMKGQNTGELFF. CDR3 in DNA: TGTGCCAGCAGCCAAATGAAGGGGCAGAACACCGGGGAGCTGTTTTTT.

This chain joins TRBV3-1 (or the pseudogene TRBV3-2) and TRBJ1-1; D unclear. This CDR3 region has 13 residues. CDR1 and CDR2 from the germline V gene are LGHDT and YNNKEL (reference sequence). V was pared by 2 bases and J by 4 bases, with 8 bases between. This CDR3 is CASSQSTGTEAFF. In DNA form, the CDR3 reads TGTGCCAGCAGCCAATCGACGGGCACTGAAGCTTTCTTT.

This chain uses TRBV28 with TRBJ2-3; a possible D gene is TRBD1 (6 bases). The germline V and J ends were trimmed by 7 bases and 2 bases, with 16 bases remaining between them. The germline V gene has CDR1 MDHEN and CDR2 SYDVKM. This CDR3 has 15 residues. CDR3 nucleotides: TGTGCCAGCACTACGACAGGTCGAATCACAGATACGCAGTATTTT. Translated, it gives CASTTTGRITDTQYF.

The genes are TRBV6-2 or TRBV6-3 and TRBJ2-7; no firm D call. V lost 4 bases to trimming and J lost 5 bases, with 12 bases between them. The CDR3 length is 13 residues. Germline assignment: CDR1 MNHEY and CDR2 SVGEGT. The CDR3 loop reads CASSFRGFDEQYV. The DNA for the CDR3 is TGTGCCAGCAGTTTCCGAGGTTTTGACGAGCAGTACGTC.

This clone was recorded only once. V gene TRBV18 combines with J gene TRBJ2-5, with a weak D call TRBD2 (5 bases). This CDR3 has 12 residues. Between the trimmed V and J ends, which lost 5 bases and 7 bases, there was a span of 11 bases. The germline gives CDR1 KGHSH, CDR2 LQKENI. The CDR3 nucleotides read TGTGCCAGCTCAAGTGACGAGGGGACCCAGTACTTC. Translated: CASSSDEGTQYF.

Here the CDR3 reads CATSDPGTATGGYTF. The CDR3 DNA reads as TGTGCCACCAGTGATCCCGGGACAGCGACGGGTGGCTACACCTTC. This chain links TRBV24-1 with TRBJ1-2, with 7 bases lining up with TRBD1. Trimming took 3 bases from V and 7 from J; bases not matched to a gene: 10. This CDR3 contains 15 residues. The germline CDR1 and CDR2 sequences are KGHDR and SFDVKD.

The J gene is TRBJ1-2, the V gene TRBV15; tentative D call: TRBD1 (5 bases). This CDR3 has 14 residues. Germline V gene lookup returns CDR1 LNHNV and CDR2 YYDKDF (reference sequence). V dropped 0 bases and J dropped 8 bases, with 13 bases sitting between them. The CDR3 loop reads CATSRDLGTGGYTF. The CDR3 DNA sequence: TGTGCCACCAGCAGAGATCTAGGAACAGGCGGCTACACCTTC.

The sample holds one count of this clone. V is TRBV4-3 and J is TRBJ1-2, with 7 nucleotides matching TRBD1. The CDR3 extends over 14 amino acids. Germline CDR1 and CDR2: LGHNA and YSLEER. V lost 0 bases to trimming and J lost 8 bases; unmatched junction nucleotides: 6. This CDR3 is CASSQDQGGRGYTF. Here the CDR3 DNA reads TGCGCCAGCAGCCAAGATCAGGGGGGAAGAGGCTACACCTTC.

The V gene is TRBV28, the J gene TRBJ2-5; D unclear. This CDR3 is 11 amino acids long. The V end was cut by 6 bases, the J end by 4 bases, with 6 bases between. The germline V gene has CDR1 MDHEN and CDR2 SYDVKM. In DNA form, the CDR3 reads TGTGCCAGCAGCTCCAGAGAGACCCAGTACTTC. It encodes CASSSRETQYF.

J is TRBJ2-3 and V is TRBV4-1, with 16 bases aligning to TRBD2. The CDR3 runs to 18 residues. Germline loops: CDR1 MGHRA, CDR2 YSYEKL. V trimming: 4 bases; J trimming: 5 bases; junction bases outside the gene matches: 9. The CDR3 region has the DNA TGCGCCAGCAGCCCCGGGACTAGCGGGAGGGCCTGGGGAGATACGCAGTATTTT. Translation gives CASSPGTSGRAWGDTQYF.

The DNA for the CDR3 is TGTGCCAGCAGTTACCCCCCCTCAGATACGCAGTATTTT. This gives the protein CASSYPPSDTQYF. The chain is built from TRBV6-5 and TRBJ2-3, with D unclear. Germline V gives CDR1 MNHEY, CDR2 SVGAGI. The V gene lost 2 bases and the J gene lost 4 bases, with 7 bases spanning the gap. The CDR3 length is 13 residues.

The rearrangement links TRBV5-5 to TRBJ2-1, with D perhaps TRBD1 (5 bases). The CDR3 is 19 residues long. Germline lookup yields CDR1 SGHKS and CDR2 YYEKEE (reference sequence). V shed 3 bases and J shed 1 base, with 23 bases lying between them. Here the CDR3 reads CASSSGLPSSSVSYNEQFF. CDR3 DNA: TGTGCCAGCAGCTCAGGGTTACCGAGCTCCAGCGTATCCTACAATGAGCAGTTCTTC. Filled out from reference TRBV5-5 and TRBJ2-1, the complete variable domain reads DAGVTQSPTHLIKTRGQQVTLRCSPISGHKSVSWYQQVLGQGPQFIFQYYEKEERGRGNFPDRFSARQFPNYSSELNVNALLLGDSALYLCASSSGLPSSSVSYNEQFFGPGTRLTVL.

The chain uses TRBV9 and TRBJ1-5, with 7 bases identical to TRBD1. Per the germline V gene, CDR1 is SGDLS and CDR2 is YYNGEE. With V trimmed by 4 bases and J by 7 bases, 8 bases remained unmatched. This CDR3 has 14 amino acids. The CDR3 loop is CASSPGGTWQPQHF. The CDR3 DNA reads as TGTGCCAGCAGCCCAGGGGGGACGTGGCAGCCCCAGCATTTT.

This chain joins TRBV6-6 and TRBJ1-2; D call uncertain. CDR1 and CDR2 (germline): MNHNY, SVGAGI (reference sequence). Trimming cost V 5 bases and J 2 bases, with 21 bases left between them. The CDR3 loop spans 17 amino acids. CDR3 DNA sequence: TGTGCCAGCAGTCCCAACGCCCTCCCTTTTGGCAACTATGGCTACACCTTC. Its translation: CASSPNALPFGNYGYTF.

The chain is built from TRBV6-4 and TRBJ2-7, with a tentative D call TRBD1 (5 bases). This CDR3 has 15 amino acids. V was shortened by 2 bases and J by 2 bases, with 13 bases between the two germline ends. The germline V gene has CDR1 MRHNA and CDR2 SNTAGT. The chain's CDR3 is CASSDPQGRPYEQYV. The DNA for the CDR3 is TGTGCCAGCAGTGACCCCCAGGGCCGGCCCTACGAGCAGTACGTC.

The chain employs TRBV23-1 and TRBJ2-7; D perhaps matches TRBD2 (6 bases). TRBV23-1 is annotated as an ORF whose role is uncertain. V lost 3 bases and J 6 bases, leaving 15 bases between the germline ends. The CDR3 runs to 14 residues. CDR3 DNA sequence: TGCGCCAGCAGTCACCACGTTGGAGGGGCCGAGCAGTACGTC. As protein: CASSHHVGGAEQYV.